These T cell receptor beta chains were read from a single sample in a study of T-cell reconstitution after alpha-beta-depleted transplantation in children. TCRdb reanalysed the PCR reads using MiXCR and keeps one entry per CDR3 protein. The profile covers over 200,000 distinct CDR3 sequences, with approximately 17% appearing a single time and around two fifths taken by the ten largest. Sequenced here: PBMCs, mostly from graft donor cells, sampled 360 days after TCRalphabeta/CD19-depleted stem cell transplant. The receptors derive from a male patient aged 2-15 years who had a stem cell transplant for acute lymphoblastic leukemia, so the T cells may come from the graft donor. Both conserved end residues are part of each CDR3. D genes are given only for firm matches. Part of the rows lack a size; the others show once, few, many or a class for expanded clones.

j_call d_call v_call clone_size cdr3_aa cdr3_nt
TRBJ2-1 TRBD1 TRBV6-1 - CASRQGAISNNEQFF TGTGCCAGCAGACAGGGGGCGATTTCCAACAATGAGCAGTTCTTC
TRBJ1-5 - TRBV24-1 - CAMGFWPGGNQPQHF TGTGCCATGGGCTTCTGGCCGGGTGGCAATCAGCCCCAGCATTTT
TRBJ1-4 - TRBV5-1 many CASSLRGSELFF TGCGCCAGCAGCCTAAGGGGGTCGGAACTGTTTTTT
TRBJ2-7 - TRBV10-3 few CAISYYRESFSYEQYF TGTGCCATCAGCTACTACAGGGAATCCTTCTCCTACGAGCAGTACTTC
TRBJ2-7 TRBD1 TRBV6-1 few CASTDRGRSYEQYF TGTGCCAGCACGGACAGGGGGCGATCCTACGAGCAGTACTTC
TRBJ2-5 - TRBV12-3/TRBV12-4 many CASTPDFQETQYF TGTGCCAGCACCCCGGATTTCCAAGAGACCCAGTACTTC
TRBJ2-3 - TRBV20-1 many CSARDPGRTDTQYF TGCAGTGCTAGAGATCCGGGACGCACAGATACGCAGTATTTT
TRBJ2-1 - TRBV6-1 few CASSESRLVSYNEQFF TGTGCCAGCAGTGAATCTCGACTGGTCTCCTACAATGAGCAGTTCTTC
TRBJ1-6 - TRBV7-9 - CASSERQISSYNSPLHF TGTGCCAGCAGCGAGCGACAGATCAGCTCCTATAATTCACCCCTCCACTTT
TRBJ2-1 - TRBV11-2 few CASSAGTGNYNEQFF TGTGCCAGCAGCGCCGGAACAGGGAACTACAATGAGCAGTTCTTC
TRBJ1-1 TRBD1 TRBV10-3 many CAIRATGGSEAFF TGTGCCATCAGAGCGACAGGGGGCTCTGAAGCTTTCTTT
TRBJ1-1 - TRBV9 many CASSVMDNTEAFF TGTGCCAGCAGCGTCATGGATAACACTGAAGCTTTCTTT
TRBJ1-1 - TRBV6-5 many CASSSRSEAFF TGTGCCAGCAGTTCTAGGAGCGAAGCTTTCTTT
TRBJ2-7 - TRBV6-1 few CASSVGAVYYEQYF TGTGCCAGCAGTGTGGGAGCAGTGTACTACGAGCAGTACTTC
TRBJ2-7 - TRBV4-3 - CASSQGSTEASYEQYF TGCGCCAGCAGCCAAGGGTCTACCGAGGCCAGCTACGAGCAGTACTTC
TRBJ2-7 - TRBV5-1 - CASSLANEQYF TGCGCCAGCAGCTTGGCCAACGAGCAGTACTTC
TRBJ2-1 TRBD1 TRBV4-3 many CASGGRAEQFF TGCGCCTCAGGGGGACGCGCTGAGCAGTTCTTC
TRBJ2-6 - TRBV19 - CASSIQSSGANVLTF TGTGCCAGTAGTATCCAGAGCTCTGGGGCCAACGTCCTGACTTTC
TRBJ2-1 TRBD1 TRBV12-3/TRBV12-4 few CASSPLGGRSNEQFF TGCGCCAGCAGTCCCTTAGGGGGCCGGAGTAATGAGCAGTTCTTC
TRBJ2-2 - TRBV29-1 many CSVEPRGAVAGELFF TGCAGCGTTGAACCTAGGGGTGCTGTGGCCGGGGAGCTGTTTTTT
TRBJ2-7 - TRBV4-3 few CASSQAGGLSYEQYF TGCGCCAGCAGCCAAGCAGGGGGGCTTTCCTACGAGCAGTACTTC
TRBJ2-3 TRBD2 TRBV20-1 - CSARLLAGATDTQYF TGCAGTGCTAGGTTACTAGCGGGGGCCACAGATACGCAGTATTTT
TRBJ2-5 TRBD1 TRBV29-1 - CSFRGQGEETQYF TGCAGCTTTCGTGGACAGGGGGAAGAGACCCAGTACTTC
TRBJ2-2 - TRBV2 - CASSELGLENTGELFF TGTGCCAGCAGTGAATTAGGGTTAGAGAACACCGGGGAGCTGTTTTTT
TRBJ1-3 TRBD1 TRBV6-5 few CASSYRPGTGKNAGNTIYF TGTGCCAGCAGTTACCGTCCCGGGACAGGGAAGAACGCTGGAAACACCATATATTTT
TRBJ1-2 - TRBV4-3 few CASSQDGGTPYTF TGCGCCAGCAGCCAAGATGGCGGGACACCTTACACCTTC
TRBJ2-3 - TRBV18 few CASSPYRVPDTQYF TGTGCCAGCTCACCCTACAGGGTGCCTGATACGCAGTATTTT
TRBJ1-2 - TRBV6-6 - CASRLSGRRSLGYGYTF TGTGCCAGCAGGCTGAGCGGTCGGCGAAGTCTTGGATATGGCTACACCTTC
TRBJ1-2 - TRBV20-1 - CSASLGNARGYTF TGCAGTGCTAGCCTGGGGAACGCTCGTGGCTACACCTTC
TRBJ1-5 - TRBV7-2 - CASSRQRDQPQHF TGTGCCAGCAGCAGACAGCGGGATCAGCCCCAGCATTTT
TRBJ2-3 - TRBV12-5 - CASASRGGLLTDTQYF TGTGCTAGTGCTTCCCGGGGCGGACTGCTCACAGATACGCAGTATTTT
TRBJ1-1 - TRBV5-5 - CASSFGEVGNTEAFF TGTGCCAGCAGCTTCGGGGAAGTTGGGAACACTGAAGCTTTCTTT
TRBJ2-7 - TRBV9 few CASSVGMAQGSGEQYF TGTGCCAGCAGCGTGGGGATGGCACAGGGCAGCGGCGAGCAGTACTTC
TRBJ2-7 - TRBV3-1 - CASSQERLAFSYEQYF TGTGCCAGCAGCCAAGAAAGGCTAGCGTTTTCCTACGAGCAGTACTTC
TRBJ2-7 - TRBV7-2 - CASSLSPGRREQYF TGTGCCAGCAGCTTAAGTCCGGGGAGGAGAGAGCAGTACTTC
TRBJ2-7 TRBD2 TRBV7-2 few CASSLRLAGVYEQYF TGTGCCAGCAGCTTGAGACTAGCGGGAGTCTACGAGCAGTACTTC
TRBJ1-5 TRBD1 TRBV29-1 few CSIQAGDRGGNQPQHF TGCAGCATACAAGCCGGGGACAGGGGCGGAAATCAGCCCCAGCATTTT
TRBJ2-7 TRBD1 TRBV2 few CASSERRKGATTYEQYF TGTGCCAGCAGTGAGAGGCGGAAGGGGGCAACTACCTACGAGCAGTACTTC
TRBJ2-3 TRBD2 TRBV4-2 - CASSRPPSGGTDTQYF TGTGCCAGCAGCCGACCGCCTAGCGGGGGCACAGATACGCAGTATTTT
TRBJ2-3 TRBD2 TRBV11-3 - CASSARLATSTDTQYF TGTGCCAGCAGCGCCAGACTAGCGACGAGCACAGATACGCAGTATTTT
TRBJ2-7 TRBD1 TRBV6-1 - CASSAGTGDHEQYF TGTGCCAGCAGTGCCGGGACAGGGGACCACGAGCAGTACTTC
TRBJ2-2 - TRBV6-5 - CASSTSGGYAGELFF -
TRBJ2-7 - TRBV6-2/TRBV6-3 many CASSLQGYEQYF TGTGCCAGCAGTCTCCAGGGTTACGAGCAGTACTTC
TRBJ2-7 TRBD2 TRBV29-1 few CSVLAGGPTYEQYF TGCAGCGTTTTGGCGGGGGGGCCCACCTACGAGCAGTACTTC
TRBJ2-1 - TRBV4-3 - CASSQDPGRGNEQFF TGCGCCAGCAGCCAAGATCCAGGGCGAGGTAATGAGCAGTTCTTC
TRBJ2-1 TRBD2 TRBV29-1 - CSVELAGGVEQFF TGCAGCGTTGAACTAGCGGGAGGTGTGGAGCAGTTCTTC
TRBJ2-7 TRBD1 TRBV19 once CASSIQGASEQYF TGTGCCAGTAGTATACAGGGGGCGAGTGAGCAGTACTTC
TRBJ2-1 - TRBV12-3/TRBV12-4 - CASSFRREKFF TGTGCCAGCAGTTTTCGTCGGGAAAAGTTCTTC
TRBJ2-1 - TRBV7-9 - CASSLRHRRGQNEQFF TGTGCCAGCAGCTTACGCCATCGACGGGGGCAGAATGAGCAGTTCTTC
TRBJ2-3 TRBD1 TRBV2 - CASRGTASTDTQYF TGTGCCAGCAGGGGGACAGCTAGCACAGATACGCAGTATTTT
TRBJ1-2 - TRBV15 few CATSSDGGRFDYGYTF TGTGCCACCAGCAGCGACGGGGGGCGTTTTGACTATGGCTACACCTTC
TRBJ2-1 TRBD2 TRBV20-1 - CSARTQTSGASYNEQFF TGCAGTGCTAGAACTCAAACTAGCGGGGCTAGTTACAATGAGCAGTTCTTC
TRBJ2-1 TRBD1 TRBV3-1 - CASSDHRGIPVSNEQLF TGTGCCAGCTCGGACCACAGGGGAATTCCGGTTTCGAATGAGCAGCTCTTC
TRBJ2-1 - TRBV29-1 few CSAPGRMSSYNEQFF TGCAGCGCCCCGGGGCGGATGAGCTCCTACAATGAGCAGTTCTTC
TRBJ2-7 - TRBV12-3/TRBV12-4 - CASTSLMLSGAGREQYF TGTGCCAGCACCTCCCTAATGTTGTCGGGGGCCGGGCGCGAGCAGTACTTC